This entry lists 21 T cell receptor beta chains sequenced from one sample in a study of blood T cell repertoires in COVID-19 (dated by TCRdb to about 2020). The library was prepared using the immunoSEQ multiplex PCR assay. The table comes from immuneACCESS by way of TCRdb, which keeps in-frame sequences with V and J called. Part of the clones is missing from these tables; in studies checked, under half for an unresolved V gene and the rest for unknown reasons. Present in this sample are a few hundred thousand clones, over 75% of which were seen just once. The top ten clones comprise approximately 1% of the sample. The sample consisted of PBMCs or T cells enriched from blood (not recorded which). These TCRs come from a woman younger than 45 who had recovered from COVID-19.

The chain couples TRBV7-8 to TRBJ2-1, with 7 bases aligning to TRBD1. The CDR3 loop spans 19 amino acids. Germline V gene lookup returns CDR1 SGHVS and CDR2 FQNEAQ. After removal of 2 bases from V and 0 bases from J, the junction contained 13 bases not matched to a gene. In DNA, the CDR3 is TGTGCCAGCAGCTTAAAAAGTGGGACAGATCTAAGCTCCTACAATGAGCAGTTCTTC. It translates to CASSLKSGTDLSSYNEQFF.

The V gene is TRBV11-2, the J gene TRBJ2-2; 8 bases line up with TRBD2. V lost 0 bases, J lost 4 bases, and 1 base stayed unmatched. This CDR3 has 15 residues. Germline lookup yields CDR1 SGHAT and CDR2 FQNNGV. The CDR3 protein is CASSLDSGATGELFF. Written as DNA, the CDR3 is TGTGCCAGCAGCTTAGATAGCGGGGCCACCGGGGAGCTGTTTTTT.

The table lists this clone with a count of one. The chain couples TRBV5-1 to TRBJ2-3; TRBD2 is a possible D gene (6 bases). Germline V lookup: CDR1 SGHRS, CDR2 YFSETQ. Trimming shortened V by 4 bases and J by 5 bases, and 14 bases separated the two germline ends. The CDR3 runs to 14 residues. In nucleotides, the CDR3 is TGCGCCAGCAGCCATGATCTGGGGGGAGATACGCAGTATTTT. Translation gives CASSHDLGGDTQYF.

This chain uses TRBV27 with TRBJ2-3; the D gene is possibly TRBD2 (5 bases). CDR3 length: 14 residues. Germline V gene sequence: CDR1 MNHEY, CDR2 SMNVEV (reference sequence). Trimming cost V 4 bases and J 3 bases, with 11 bases left between them. The CDR3 nucleotides read TGTGCCAGCAGTTGGGGTCGGAGGACAGATACGCAGTATTTT. Protein product: CASSWGRRTDTQYF.

The gene calls are TRBV6-5 and TRBJ2-1; TRBD2 is a possible D gene (7 bases). Germline assignment: CDR1 MNHEY and CDR2 SVGAGI. Deletions cut 4 bases from V and 3 bases from J, with 13 bases between. This CDR3 region has 15 residues. In DNA form, the CDR3 reads TGTGCCAGCAGTTGGAGCGGGGACAACTACAATGAGCAGTTCTTC. It specifies CASSWSGDNYNEQFF.

V gene TRBV19 combines with J gene TRBJ1-6; possible D gene TRBD1, 6 bases. This CDR3 has 14 amino acids. V was cut by 6 bases and J by 2 bases, with 8 bases left in between. Per the germline V gene, CDR1 is LNHDA and CDR2 is SQIVND (reference sequence). CDR3 in DNA: TGTGCCAGTAGAGGACAGACCTATAATTCACCCCTCCACTTT. Its translation: CASRGQTYNSPLHF.

The rearrangement uses TRBV27 and TRBJ2-7; unclear D gene. CDR1 MNHEY and CDR2 SMNVEV come from the germline V gene (reference sequence). The CDR3 sequence is 14 residues long. V was trimmed by 3 bases and J by 5 bases, leaving 14 bases between them. Written as DNA, the CDR3 is TGTGCCAGCAGTTTCACAGTAAGAGATAACGAGCAGTACTTC. It codes for CASSFTVRDNEQYF.

This chain connects TRBV9 to TRBJ1-3; D call uncertain. CDR3 length: 16 residues. Germline CDR1 reads SGDLS; CDR2 reads YYNGEE. V was shortened by 4 bases and J by 0 bases, with 14 bases between the two germline ends. The CDR3 sequence is CASSSPAGSSGNTIYF. The CDR3 region has the DNA TGTGCCAGCAGCTCCCCCGCAGGCAGCTCTGGAAACACCATATATTTT.

The chain couples TRBV19 to TRBJ1-4; D remains unclear. CDR3 length equals 16 residues. V lost 10 bases to trimming and J lost 5 bases, with 23 bases between them. CDR1 LNHDA and CDR2 SQIVND come from the germline V gene (reference sequence). The CDR3 spells CATNKRLGEQNEKLFF. In nucleotides, the CDR3 is TGTGCCACTAACAAAAGGTTGGGCGAACAGAATGAAAAACTGTTTTTT.

The chain has TRBV2 and TRBJ2-3; D is undetermined. CDR3 length: 16 residues. CDR1 is SNHLY, CDR2 FYNNEI, per germline. The V end was cut by 1 base, the J end by 0 bases, with 11 bases between. The CDR3 bases are TGTGCCAGCAGTGAAGGGGCTACCCCTAGCACAGATACGCAGTATTTT. Protein product: CASSEGATPSTDTQYF.

The V call is TRBV27, the J call TRBJ1-1, with D perhaps matching TRBD1 (6 bases). Germline V gene data show CDR1 as MNHEY and CDR2 as SMNVEV (reference sequence). CDR3 length: 12 residues. V lost 8 bases, J lost 5 bases, and 12 bases lay in between. In DNA, the CDR3 is TGTGCCAGCCGGGGTCAGGGGACTGAAGCTTTCTTT. Protein: CASRGQGTEAFF.

This chain connects TRBV4-1 to TRBJ2-7; 7 nucleotides line up with TRBD2. The germline V gene encodes CDR1 MGHRA and CDR2 YSYEKL. V lost 2 bases, J lost 7 bases, and 11 bases stayed unmatched. The CDR3 totals 15 residues. This CDR3 is CASSQLGGNLWEQYF. CDR3 sequence (DNA): TGCGCCAGCAGCCAACTGGGGGGGAACCTATGGGAGCAGTACTTC.

The gene calls are TRBV6-5 and TRBJ1-6, with D hard to call. V dropped 7 bases and J dropped 0 bases, with 10 bases sitting between them. The CDR3 covers 15 residues. From germline, CDR1 is MNHEY and CDR2 SVGAGI. DNA for the CDR3: TGTGCCAGCACCGGGGATAGCTCCTATAATTCACCCCTCCACTTT. Its translation: CASTGDSSYNSPLHF.

This sequence joins TRBV25-1 and TRBJ1-2; no firm D call. The CDR3 has 15 residues. Trimming pared 0 bases from V and 7 bases from J, leaving 15 bases between. Germline assignment: CDR1 MGHDK and CDR2 SYGVNS. The DNA for the CDR3 is TGTGCCAGCAGTGAATATCGGAGGGAAATTGGTGGCTACACCTTC. Translation: CASSEYRREIGGYTF.

The CDR3 DNA reads as TGTGCCAGTAGTGGCTCTCCCCCGGGTAGTCTATACGGCTACACCTTC. It translates to CASSGSPPGSLYGYTF. V and J are TRBV19 and TRBJ1-2; unclear D gene. This CDR3 has 16 amino acids. The V gene lost 5 bases and the J gene lost 8 bases, with 24 bases spanning the gap. Germline CDR1 reads LNHDA; CDR2 reads SQIVND (reference sequence). Full variable domain (missing parts from reference TRBV19 and TRBJ1-2): DGGITQSPKYLFRKEGQNVTLSCEQNLNHDAMYWYRQDPGQGLRLIYYSQIVNDFQKGDIAEGYSVSREKKESFPLTVTSAQKNPTAFYLCASSGSPPGSLYGYTFGSGTRLTVV.

The V and J genes are TRBV9 and TRBJ1-2; 8 nucleotides agree with TRBD1. The CDR3 is 15 residues long. V gave up 0 bases and J gave up 4 bases; unmatched junction bases: 5. From germline, CDR1 is SGDLS and CDR2 YYNGEE. CDR3: CASSVGPGGIYGYTF. CDR3 DNA sequence: TGTGCCAGCAGCGTAGGTCCAGGGGGCATCTATGGCTACACCTTC.

The chain carries TRBV6-5 and TRBJ2-7; D perhaps matches TRBD2 (5 bases). CDR3 length: 16 amino acids. Deletions cut 1 base from V and 1 base from J, with 14 bases between. Per germline, CDR1 MNHEY and CDR2 SVGAGI. CDR3 residues: CASSYWGEPDSYEQYF. Here the CDR3 DNA reads TGTGCCAGCAGTTACTGGGGAGAGCCCGATTCCTACGAGCAGTACTTC.

The genes are TRBV5-8 and TRBJ1-5; D unresolved. This CDR3 has 16 amino acids. The V and J ends lost 0 bases and 0 bases respectively, with 10 bases between them. CDR1 is SGHTS, CDR2 YDEGEE, per germline. The CDR3 nucleotides read TGTGCCAGCAGCTTGGTGACTCTATATAGCAATCAGCCCCAGCATTTT. Translated, it gives CASSLVTLYSNQPQHF.

The chain combines TRBV5-4 with TRBJ2-7; possibly TRBD1 for D (6 bases). The length of the CDR3 is 15 residues. Germline V CDR1 and CDR2: SGHNT, YYREEE (reference sequence). V lost 4 bases and J 5 bases, leaving 19 bases between the germline ends. The CDR3 DNA reads TGTGCCAGCAGCCCCCCCGGGCAGGGGCACCACGAGCAGTACTTC. Translating gives CASSPPGQGHHEQYF.

The chain uses TRBV11-3 and TRBJ2-2; D gene unclear. Germline-derived CDR1 and CDR2 are SGHNT and YENEEA. Trimming removed 3 bases from V and 8 bases from J, with 13 bases in between. This CDR3 comprises 14 residues. The DNA for the CDR3 is TGTGCCAGCAGCTTTAATTGGAGAAGTGGGGAGCTGTTTTTT. Its protein is CASSFNWRSGELFF.

The V and J genes are TRBV15 and TRBJ1-2; D unresolved. V was cut by 1 base and J by 0 bases, with 9 bases left in between. The CDR3 loop spans 15 amino acids. CDR1 is LNHNV and CDR2 is YYDKDF in the germline V gene (reference sequence). CDR3 amino acids: CATSRVEGANYGYTF. Here the CDR3 DNA reads TGTGCCACCAGCAGAGTAGAGGGAGCTAACTATGGCTACACCTTC.